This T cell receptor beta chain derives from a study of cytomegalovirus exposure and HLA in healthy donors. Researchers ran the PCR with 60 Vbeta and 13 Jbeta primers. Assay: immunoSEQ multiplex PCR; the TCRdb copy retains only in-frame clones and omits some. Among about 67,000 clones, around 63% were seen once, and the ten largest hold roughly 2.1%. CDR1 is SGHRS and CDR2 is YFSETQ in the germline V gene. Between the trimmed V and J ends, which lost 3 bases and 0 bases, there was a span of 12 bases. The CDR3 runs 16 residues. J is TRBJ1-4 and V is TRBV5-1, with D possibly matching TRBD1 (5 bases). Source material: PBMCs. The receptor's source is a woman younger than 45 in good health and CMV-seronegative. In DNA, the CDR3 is TGCGCCAGCAGCTCAGGCAGGGATGCAACTAATGAAAAACTGTTTTTT. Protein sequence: CASSSGRDATNEKLFF.